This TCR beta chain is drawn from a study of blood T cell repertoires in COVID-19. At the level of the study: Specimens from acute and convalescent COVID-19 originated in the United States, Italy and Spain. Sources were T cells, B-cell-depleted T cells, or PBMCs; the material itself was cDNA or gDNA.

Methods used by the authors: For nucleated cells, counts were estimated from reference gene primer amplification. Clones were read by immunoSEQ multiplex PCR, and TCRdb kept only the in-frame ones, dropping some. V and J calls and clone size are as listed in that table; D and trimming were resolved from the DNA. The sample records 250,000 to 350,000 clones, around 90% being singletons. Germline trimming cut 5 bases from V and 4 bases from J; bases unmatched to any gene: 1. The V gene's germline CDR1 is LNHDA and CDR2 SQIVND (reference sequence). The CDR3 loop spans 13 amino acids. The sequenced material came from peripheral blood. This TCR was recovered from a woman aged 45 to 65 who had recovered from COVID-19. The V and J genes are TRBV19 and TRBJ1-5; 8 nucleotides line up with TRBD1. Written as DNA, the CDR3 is TGTGCCAGTAGTGGGGACAGGAATCAGCCCCAGCATTTT. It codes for CASSGDRNQPQHF.